The 26 T cell receptor beta chains reported below all come from one sample, sequenced in a study of regulatory T cells in long-lasting Graves disease. HTBI primers from iRepertoire and Arm-PCR of CDR3 regions yielded the TCR beta libraries. Via MiXCR, TCRdb re-called the multiplex PCR reads, giving one row per CDR3 protein. The table includes about 470,000 distinct CDR3 sequences, approximately 21% detected once. Time point denoted: persistent/refractory GD, antithyroid drugs over 5 years with positive TRAb. PBMCs provided the RNA from which the TCR library was made. The sample in question was peripheral blood mononuclear cells (PBMCs), obtained when the disease was refractory, from a patient treated with antithyroid drugs. The source of these receptors is a female donor with Graves disease.

This clonotype has a handful of counts. The CDR3 DNA is TGCGCCAGCAGCTTGGTGGGGGGAGCGGGTCAGCCCCAGCATTTT. Translated: CASSLVGGAGQPQHF. The chain employs TRBV5-1 and TRBJ1-5; tentative D call: TRBD1 (5 bases). Trimming stripped 0 bases from V and 6 bases from J, with 13 bases between. The CDR3 consists of 15 residues. Germline V gene data show CDR1 as SGHRS and CDR2 as YFSETQ.

Worth noting for this clonotype: This sequence may be a read error, since a much larger clone differs from it by one base. The rearrangement links TRBV27 to TRBJ2-7, with a weak D call TRBD1 (5 bases). Trimming cost V 3 bases and J 7 bases, with 22 bases left between them. Germline V gene data show CDR1 as MNHEY and CDR2 as SMNVEV (reference sequence). The CDR3 is made up of 16 amino acids. CDR3 in amino acids: CASSFLGADILQEQYF. The CDR3 DNA is TGTGCCAGCAGTTTCCTTGGGGCAGACATTCTTCAGGAGCAGTACTTC.

This clonotype has more than one count but fewer than ten. The rearrangement joins TRBV12-3 or TRBV12-4 to TRBJ2-2, with 7 nucleotides matching TRBD1. The CDR3 consists of 16 residues. The V and J ends lost 3 bases and 6 bases, in that order; junction bases with no gene match: 10. CDR3 in DNA: TGTGCCAGCAGTTTCCTCGGGGACAGCGTCCCCGGGGAGCTGTTTTTT. It specifies CASSFLGDSVPGELFF.

The sample holds many counts of this clonotype. This chain links TRBV12-3 or TRBV12-4 with TRBJ1-5; D not certain. The CDR3 extends over 15 amino acids. The V end lost 3 bases, the J end lost 4 bases, and 13 bases lay between the germline ends. CDR3 region: CASSLWWPTNQPQHF. As DNA, the CDR3 is TGTGCCAGCAGTTTGTGGTGGCCGACGAATCAGCCCCAGCATTTT.

The genes are TRBV6-1 and TRBJ1-5, with D uncertain. Germline V gives CDR1 MNHNS, CDR2 SASEGT. Trimming removed 5 bases at V and 4 bases at J, with 9 bases between. The CDR3 totals 13 residues. CDR3 residues: CASSPGWNQPQHF. The DNA of the CDR3 is TGTGCCAGCAGTCCCGGGTGGAATCAGCCCCAGCATTTT.

As to this clonotype: Sequence at one end of the junction differs from germline and may be a read error. V usage is TRBV10-3 and J usage is TRBJ2-7, with D perhaps matching TRBD2 (6 bases). Germline-derived CDR1 and CDR2 are ENHRY and SYGVKD. This CDR3 region has 15 residues. The CDR3 region is CATSPSGVVSYEQYF. The CDR3 bases are TGTGCCACCAGTCCCTCGGGAGTTGTATCCTACGAGCAGTACTTC.

V gene TRBV7-8 combines with J gene TRBJ2-5, with TRBD2 matching 8 bases. Per germline, CDR1 SGHVS and CDR2 FQNEAQ. The CDR3 runs to 15 residues. The V segment lost 5 bases and the J segment 1 base; nucleotides outside the gene matches: 6. DNA of the CDR3: TGTGCCAGCAGCACAGTCCGGGGGGGCCAAGAGACCCAGTACTTC. Its translation: CASSTVRGGQETQYF.

The chain combines TRBV7-3 with TRBJ2-6, with no clear D. CDR1 is SGHTA and CDR2 is FQGTGA in the germline V gene. The CDR3 runs to 14 residues. The V and J ends lost 4 bases and 4 bases respectively, with 8 bases between them. CDR3 residues: CASSSRTGANVLTF. In nucleotides, the CDR3 is TGTGCCAGCAGCTCTCGAACAGGGGCCAACGTCCTGACTTTC.

This clonotype was picked up a small number of times. V is TRBV29-1 and J is TRBJ1-4; possibly TRBD1 for D (6 bases). Germline V gene sequence: CDR1 SQVTM, CDR2 ANQGSEA. V was cut by 7 bases and J by 0 bases, with 15 bases left in between. This CDR3 is 15 amino acids long. The CDR3: CSACRGFSTNEKLFF. In DNA, the CDR3 is TGCAGCGCCTGCAGGGGATTCTCAACTAATGAAAAACTGTTTTTT.

The rearrangement joins TRBV9 to TRBJ2-7; D could derive from TRBD1 or TRBD2 (5 bases each). CDR1 is SGDLS and CDR2 is YYNGEE in the germline V gene. V lost 3 bases and J 13 bases, leaving 23 bases between the germline ends. There are 14 residues in the CDR3. The CDR3 here is CASSAELRDESLYF. As DNA, the CDR3 is TGTGCCAGCAGCGCAGAACTCCGGGACGAATCTCTCTACTTC.

Only a few counts were recorded for this clonotype. V usage is TRBV19 and J usage is TRBJ2-7, with 13 bases lining up with TRBD2. Trimming took 5 bases from V and 6 from J; bases not matched to a gene: 4. In germline, CDR1 is LNHDA, CDR2 SQIVND (reference sequence). The CDR3 is 14 amino acids. This chain's CDR3 is CASSPRLAGGEQYF. CDR3 sequence (DNA): TGTGCCAGTAGTCCACGACTAGCGGGAGGCGAGCAGTACTTC.

This rearrangement joins TRBV4-1 to TRBJ2-7, with D possibly TRBD1 on 7 matching bases. The CDR3 is 16 amino acids. The V end lost 0 bases, the J end lost 1 base, and 13 bases lay between the germline ends. Germline assignment: CDR1 MGHRA and CDR2 YSYEKL. Here the CDR3 DNA reads TGCGCCAGCAGCCAAGATAGGACAGGACTATCCTACGAGCAGTACTTC. The encoded protein is CASSQDRTGLSYEQYF.

A remark on this clonotype: This clone may be a read error of a much larger clone one base away. The CDR3 does not close with the conserved phenylalanine or tryptophan, likely indicating a read error. The V gene is TRBV2, the J gene TRBJ1-2, with no clear D. In germline, CDR1 is SNHLY, CDR2 FYNNEI. V was shortened by 8 bases and J by 0 bases, with 10 bases between the two germline ends. CDR3 size: 13 residues. CDR3 nucleotides: TGTGCCAGCGGCCAGGAAGCTAACTATGGCTACACCCTC. Its protein is CASGQEANYGYTL.

The chain has TRBV14 and TRBJ1-1; D not certain. This CDR3 is 13 amino acids long. Trimming removed 2 bases at V and 4 bases at J, with 8 bases between. Germline V CDR1 and CDR2: SGHDN, FVKESK. The DNA for the CDR3 is TGTGCCAGCAGCCAACTTGTGGGCACTGAAGCTTTCTTT. Translated: CASSQLVGTEAFF.

This chain's CDR3 is CASKGGNGPQHF. In nucleotides, the CDR3 is TGTGCCAGCAAAGGCGGGAACGGGCCCCAGCATTTT. The chain uses TRBV6-1 and TRBJ1-5; D is ambiguous. The V gene lost 7 bases and the J gene lost 9 bases, with 13 bases spanning the gap. Germline values: CDR1 MNHNS, CDR2 SASEGT. The CDR3 is 12 amino acids.

This rearrangement joins TRBV27 to TRBJ2-1; 9 positions agree with TRBD2. Trimming removed 7 bases from V and 1 base from J; junction bases left unmatched: 8. The CDR3 is made up of 16 amino acids. Germline CDR1 and CDR2: MNHEY and SMNVEV (reference sequence). This chain's CDR3 is CASTPRGGPSYNEQFF. The CDR3 DNA follows: TGTGCCAGCACCCCGCGGGGGGGGCCTTCCTACAATGAGCAGTTCTTC.

The V gene is TRBV11-2, the J gene TRBJ1-6; D gene ambiguous. The germline gives CDR1 SGHAT, CDR2 FQNNGV. V dropped 5 bases and J dropped 9 bases, with 23 bases sitting between them. The length of the CDR3 is 17 residues. CDR3 nucleotides: TGTGCCAGCAGCCCCTCTGCCGGCCCCACGCGTGGTTCACCCCTCCACTTT. It specifies CASSPSAGPTRGSPLHF.

This clonotype is classed as medium-sized. The V call is TRBV6-5, the J call TRBJ1-2; 7 nucleotides agree with TRBD1. Germline V CDR1 and CDR2: MNHEY, SVGAGI. There are 14 residues in the CDR3. Trimming took 2 bases from V and 0 from J; bases not matched to a gene: 0. The CDR3 is CASSYQGANYGYTF. CDR3 bases: TGTGCCAGCAGTTACCAGGGGGCTAACTATGGCTACACCTTC.

The chain has TRBV20-1 and TRBJ2-3; 7 bases are shared with TRBD2. The germline V gene encodes CDR1 DFQATT and CDR2 SNEGSKA (reference sequence). V dropped 2 bases and J dropped 2; count of bases not matched to a gene: 4. The CDR3 has 14 amino acids. The CDR3 protein is CSARRAGSTDTQYF. The CDR3 DNA is TGCAGTGCTAGACGAGCGGGATCCACAGATACGCAGTATTTT.

The table lists this clonotype with many counts. This chain joins TRBV15 and TRBJ1-3; D unclear. This CDR3 region has 13 residues. The germline V and J ends were trimmed by 1 base and 9 bases, with 10 bases remaining between them. CDR1 and CDR2 (germline): LNHNV, YYDKDF (reference sequence). The CDR3 nucleotides are TGTGCCACCAGCAGAGTTGCGGCGACCACCATATATTTT. Translation: CATSRVAATTIYF. Combining the CDR3 with reference TRBV15 and TRBJ1-3 gives the whole variable domain DAMVIQNPRYQVTQFGKPVTLSCSQTLNHNVMYWYQQKSSQAPKLLFHYYDKDFNNEADTPDNFQSRRPNTSFCFLDIRSPGLGDTAMYLCATSRVAATTIYFGEGSWLTVV.

In DNA, the CDR3 is TGTGCCAGCACCCAACTAGCGGGGACCTACGAGCAGTACTTC. This encodes CASTQLAGTYEQYF. This chain joins TRBV6-2 or TRBV6-3 and TRBJ2-7; 10 bases agree with TRBD2. This CDR3 spans 14 amino acids. J gave up 2 bases and V 7 bases, and 5 bases lay outside the gene matches. The germline CDR1 and CDR2 sequences are MNHEY and SVGEGT.

This clonotype was counted between two and nine times. The chain uses TRBV9 and TRBJ1-1, with TRBD1 matching over 7 bases. Per germline, CDR1 SGDLS and CDR2 YYNGEE. CDR3 length: 15 amino acids. The trim removed 3 bases at V and 0 bases at J, leaving 5 bases unmatched. The CDR3 nucleotides are TGTGCCAGCAGCGCCCAAGGGGGCTTGAACACTGAAGCTTTCTTT. Translation: CASSAQGGLNTEAFF.

This clonotype was picked up many times. The chain is built from TRBV7-2 and TRBJ2-2; 13 nucleotides agree with TRBD2. Unmatched junction bases numbered 6, after V lost 5 bases and J lost 6 bases. Germline lookup yields CDR1 SGHTA and CDR2 FQGNSA. The CDR3 covers 16 residues. The CDR3 DNA reads as TGTGCCAGCAGCCCCTTCGGACTAGCGGGAGCCGGGGAGCTGTTTTTT. Amino acids: CASSPFGLAGAGELFF.

This clonotype was detected many times. As DNA, the CDR3 is TGTGCCAGCAGTCACGCCGTCCGGACAGGCCTCTATGGCTACACCTTC. Its protein is CASSHAVRTGLYGYTF. J is TRBJ1-2 and V is TRBV28; 7 bases fit TRBD1. The CDR3 extends over 16 amino acids. Germline CDR1 reads MDHEN; CDR2 reads SYDVKM. With 5 bases clipped from V and 4 bases from J, the junction kept 13 bases outside the gene matches.

This chain connects TRBV7-6 to TRBJ2-7, with 9 bases fitting TRBD2. V lost 1 base, J lost 2 bases, and 3 bases stayed unmatched. Germline V gene data show CDR1 as SGHVS and CDR2 as FNYEAQ. The CDR3 contains 15 residues. CDR3 amino acids: CASSLDASGTYEQYF. In DNA form, the CDR3 reads TGTGCCAGCAGCTTAGATGCTAGCGGGACCTACGAGCAGTACTTC.

This clonotype came up many times. V usage is TRBV7-2 and J usage is TRBJ1-2; D is uncertain. In germline, CDR1 is SGHTA, CDR2 FQGNSA. The CDR3 is made up of 15 amino acids. The V gene lost 1 base and the J gene lost 3 bases, with 12 bases spanning the gap. The chain's CDR3 is CASSLGANLHYGYTF. CDR3 DNA: TGTGCCAGCAGCTTAGGGGCAAATCTCCACTATGGCTACACCTTC.